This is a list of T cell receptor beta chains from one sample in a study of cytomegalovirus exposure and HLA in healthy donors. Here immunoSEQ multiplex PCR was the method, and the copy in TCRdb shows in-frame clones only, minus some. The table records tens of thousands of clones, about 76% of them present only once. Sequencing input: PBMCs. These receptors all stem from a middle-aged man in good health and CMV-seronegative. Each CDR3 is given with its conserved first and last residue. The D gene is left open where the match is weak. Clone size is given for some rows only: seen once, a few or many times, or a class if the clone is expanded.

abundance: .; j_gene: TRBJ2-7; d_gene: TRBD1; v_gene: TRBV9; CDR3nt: TGTGCCAGCAGCGTTTTTGACAGGGCCTACGAGCAGTACTTC; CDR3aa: CASSVFDRAYEQYF
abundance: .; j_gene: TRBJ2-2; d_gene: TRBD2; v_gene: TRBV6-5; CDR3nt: TGTGCCAGCAGTTACTGGGGGGGGATAAACACCGGGGAGCTGTTTTTT; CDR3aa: CASSYWGGINTGELFF
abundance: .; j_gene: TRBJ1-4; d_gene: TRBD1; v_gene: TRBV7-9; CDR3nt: TGTGCCAGCAGCCTCGGGACAGCGGGTGAAAAACTGTTTTTT; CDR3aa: CASSLGTAGEKLFF
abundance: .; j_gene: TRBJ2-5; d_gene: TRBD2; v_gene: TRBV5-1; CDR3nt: TGCGCCAGCACCAGTCCGGGCGGGGGGGAGACCCAGTACTTC; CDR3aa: CASTSPGGGETQYF
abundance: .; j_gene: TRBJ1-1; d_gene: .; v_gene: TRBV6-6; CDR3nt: TGTGCCAGCAGACCCCAGGGTTTGGACACTGAAGCTTTCTTT; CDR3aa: CASRPQGLDTEAFF
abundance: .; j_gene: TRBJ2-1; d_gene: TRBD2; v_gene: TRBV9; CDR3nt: TGTGCCAGCAGCGCCGCCGGGACTAGCGGGAACAATGAGCAGTTCTTC; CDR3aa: CASSAAGTSGNNEQFF
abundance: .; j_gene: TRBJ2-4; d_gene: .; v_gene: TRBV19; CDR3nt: TGTGCCAGTAGTTCCAGGCAGGGGGGCATTCAGTACTTC; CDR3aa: CASSSRQGGIQYF
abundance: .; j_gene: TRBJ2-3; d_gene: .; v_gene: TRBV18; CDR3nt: TGTGCCAGCTCACCCTCCTTAGACACACAGGGACCAGATATTCTCACAGATACGCAGTATTTT; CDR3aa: CASSPSLDTQGPDILTDTQYF
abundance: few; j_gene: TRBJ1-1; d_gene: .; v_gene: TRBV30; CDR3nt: TGTGCCTGGAGTCCCGGGACACCGCAGACCACTGAAGCTTTCTTT; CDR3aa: CAWSPGTPQTTEAFF
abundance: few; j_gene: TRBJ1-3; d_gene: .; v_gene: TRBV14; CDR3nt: TGTGCCAGCAGCCCCGGGTTCCAGGGTTCTGGAAACACCATATATTTT; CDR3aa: CASSPGFQGSGNTIYF
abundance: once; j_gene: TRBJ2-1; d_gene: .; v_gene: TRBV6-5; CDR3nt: TGTGCCAGCAGTTACTCGTCGGGGGTCACCTACAATGAGCAGTTCTTC; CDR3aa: CASSYSSGVTYNEQFF
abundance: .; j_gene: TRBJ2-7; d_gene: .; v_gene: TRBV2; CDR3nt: TGTGCCAGCAGTGAAGCGAGCTACGAGCAGTACTTC; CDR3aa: CASSEASYEQYF
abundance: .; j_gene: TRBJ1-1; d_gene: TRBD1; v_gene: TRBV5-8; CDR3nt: TGTGCCAGCAGCTTGGGGACAGGAGGGTACACTGAAGCTTTCTTT; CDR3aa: CASSLGTGGYTEAFF
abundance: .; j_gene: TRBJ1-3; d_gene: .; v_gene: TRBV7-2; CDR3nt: TGTGCCAGCAGCCGACCGGGAGCCGGAAACACCATATATTTT; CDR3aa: CASSRPGAGNTIYF
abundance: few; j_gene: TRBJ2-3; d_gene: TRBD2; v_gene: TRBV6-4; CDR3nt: TGTGCCAGCAGTGACGGCGGGGGGGCCACAGATACGCAGTATTTT; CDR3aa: CASSDGGGATDTQYF
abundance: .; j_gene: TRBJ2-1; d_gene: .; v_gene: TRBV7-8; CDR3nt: TGTGCCAGCAGCCCAAGGGACTTTCCAAGCTCCTACAATGAGCAGTTCTTC; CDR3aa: CASSPRDFPSSYNEQFF
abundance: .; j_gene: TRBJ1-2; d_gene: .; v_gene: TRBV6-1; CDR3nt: TGTGCCAGCACTCCGAGAACAGACCTTAGCTACACCTTC; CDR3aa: CASTPRTDLSYTF
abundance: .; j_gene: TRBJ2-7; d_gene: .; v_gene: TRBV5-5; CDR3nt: TGTGCCAGCAGCTTGATTAAGACCGGGACTTCGAGCTCCTACGAGCAGTACTTC; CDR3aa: CASSLIKTGTSSSYEQYF
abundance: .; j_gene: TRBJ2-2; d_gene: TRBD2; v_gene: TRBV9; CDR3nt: TGTGCCAGCAGCGTGGGACTAGCGGGGGGGCTGGACACCGGGGAGCTGTTTTTT; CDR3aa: CASSVGLAGGLDTGELFF
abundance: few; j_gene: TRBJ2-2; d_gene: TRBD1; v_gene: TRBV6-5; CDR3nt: TGTGCCAGCAGACGACAGGGGGGCACCGGGGAGCTGTTTTTT; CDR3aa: CASRRQGGTGELFF
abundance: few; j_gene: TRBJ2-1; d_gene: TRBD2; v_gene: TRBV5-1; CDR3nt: TGCGCCAGCAGCTTCCCAGCGGGGGGAGGTGAGCAGTTCTTC; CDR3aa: CASSFPAGGGEQFF
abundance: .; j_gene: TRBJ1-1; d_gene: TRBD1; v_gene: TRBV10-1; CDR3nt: TGCGCCAGCAACCCAGGACAGGGAAAGGAAACTGAAGCTTTCTTT; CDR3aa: CASNPGQGKETEAFF
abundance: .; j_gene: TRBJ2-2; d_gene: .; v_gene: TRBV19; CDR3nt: TGTGCCACTCGAGGAGCGAACACCGGGGAGCTGTTTTTT; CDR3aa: CATRGANTGELFF
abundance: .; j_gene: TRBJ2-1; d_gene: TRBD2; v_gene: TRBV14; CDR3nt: TGTGCCAGCAGCCAACGTTGGCGGGGGGGCGGTGAGCAGTTCTTC; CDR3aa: CASSQRWRGGGEQFF
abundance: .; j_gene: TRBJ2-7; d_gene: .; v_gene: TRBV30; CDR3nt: TGTGCCTGGAGTGGTATGGGCTCCTACGAGCAGTACTTC; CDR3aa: CAWSGMGSYEQYF
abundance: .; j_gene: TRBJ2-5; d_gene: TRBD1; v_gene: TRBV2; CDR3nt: TGTGCCAGCAGTGGTATAGGGACAGGGTCAGAGACCCAGTACTTC; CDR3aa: CASSGIGTGSETQYF
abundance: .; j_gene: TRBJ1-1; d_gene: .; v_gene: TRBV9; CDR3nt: TGTGCCAGCAGCGCGGATTCTTGGAGGACTGAAGCTTTCTTT; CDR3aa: CASSADSWRTEAFF
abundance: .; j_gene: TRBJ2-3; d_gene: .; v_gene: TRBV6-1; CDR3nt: TGTGCCAGCATACTCGGCGGGGAAACAGATACGCAGTATTTT; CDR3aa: CASILGGETDTQYF
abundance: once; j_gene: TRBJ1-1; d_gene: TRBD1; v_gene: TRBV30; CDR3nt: TGTGCCTGGGGCAGGGGGGCGAAAGCTTTCTTT; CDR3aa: CAWGRGAKAFF
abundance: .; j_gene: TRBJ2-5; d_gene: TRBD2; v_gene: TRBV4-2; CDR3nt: TGTGCCAGCAGCCAAGGCAGCGGGGGCGAAGAGACCCAGTACTTC; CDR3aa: CASSQGSGGEETQYF
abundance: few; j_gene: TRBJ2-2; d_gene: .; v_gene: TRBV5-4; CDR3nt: TGTGCCAGCAGCTTGGACGGGAACACCGGGGAGCTGTTTTTT; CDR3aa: CASSLDGNTGELFF
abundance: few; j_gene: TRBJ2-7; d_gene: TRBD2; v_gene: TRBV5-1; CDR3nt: TGCGCCAGCAGCGATCACCCGGGGGGGGGCGAGCAGTACTTC; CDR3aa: CASSDHPGGGEQYF
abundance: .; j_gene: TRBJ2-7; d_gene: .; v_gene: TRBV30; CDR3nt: TGTGCCTGGAGTCTTGGCCACGAGCAGTACTTC; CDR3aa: CAWSLGHEQYF
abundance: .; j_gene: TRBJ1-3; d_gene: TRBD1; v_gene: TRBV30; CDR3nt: TGTGCCTGGAGCCACACAGGGGGCTCTGGAAACACCATATATTTT; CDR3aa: CAWSHTGGSGNTIYF
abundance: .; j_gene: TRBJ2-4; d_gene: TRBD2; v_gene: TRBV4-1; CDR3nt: TGCGCCAGCAGCCAAGCATGGGAGGGCATTCAGTACTTC; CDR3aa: CASSQAWEGIQYF
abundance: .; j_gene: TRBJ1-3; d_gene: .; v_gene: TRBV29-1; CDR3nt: TGCAGCGCAAGGGGCACGTTAGGAAACACCATATATTTT; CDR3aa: CSARGTLGNTIYF
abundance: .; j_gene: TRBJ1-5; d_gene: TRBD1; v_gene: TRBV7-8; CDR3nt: TGTGCCAGCAGCTTAGGACAGGGTTCCTATAGCAATCAGCCCCAGCATTTT; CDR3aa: CASSLGQGSYSNQPQHF
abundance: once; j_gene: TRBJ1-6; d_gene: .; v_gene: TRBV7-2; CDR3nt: TGTGCCAGCAGCTACCCAGGCAGTTCCCTAAATTCACCCCTCCACTTT; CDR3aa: CASSYPGSSLNSPLHF
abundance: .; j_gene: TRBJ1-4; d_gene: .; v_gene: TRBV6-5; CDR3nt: TGTGCCAGCAGTACAATTGGGGGCGAAAAACTGTTTTTT; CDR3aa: CASSTIGGEKLFF
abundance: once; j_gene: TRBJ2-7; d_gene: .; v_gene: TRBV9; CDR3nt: TGTGCCAGCAGCGTCGGTCCCGGGAGCTCCTACGAGCAGTACTTC; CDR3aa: CASSVGPGSSYEQYF
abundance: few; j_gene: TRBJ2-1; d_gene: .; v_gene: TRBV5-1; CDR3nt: TGCGCCAGCAGCTGGAGGACAGCCAATGAGCAGTTCTTC; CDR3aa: CASSWRTANEQFF
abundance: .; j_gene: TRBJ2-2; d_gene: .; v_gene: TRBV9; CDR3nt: TGTGCCAGCAGCGTAGTCCCCGGGGAGCGTTCGAACACCGGGGAGCTGTTTTTT; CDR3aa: CASSVVPGERSNTGELFF
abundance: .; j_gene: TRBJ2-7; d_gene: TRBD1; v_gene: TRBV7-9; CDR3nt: TGTTCCAGCAGCTCCAAGACAGGGATGGGCTACGAGCAGTACTTC; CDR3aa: CSSSSKTGMGYEQYF
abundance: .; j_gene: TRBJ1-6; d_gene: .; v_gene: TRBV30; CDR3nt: TGTGCCTGGAAGGGGGACCTGGGAGACTCACCCCTCCACTTT; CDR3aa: CAWKGDLGDSPLHF
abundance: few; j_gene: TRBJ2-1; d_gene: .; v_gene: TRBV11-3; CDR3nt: TGTGCCAGCAGCTCGACTAGGGGACCTGTCAACAATGAGCAGTTCTTC; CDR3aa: CASSSTRGPVNNEQFF
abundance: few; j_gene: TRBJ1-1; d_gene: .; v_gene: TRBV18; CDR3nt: TGTGCCAGCTCACCAACAGCCGTGAACACTGAAGCTTTCTTT; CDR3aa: CASSPTAVNTEAFF
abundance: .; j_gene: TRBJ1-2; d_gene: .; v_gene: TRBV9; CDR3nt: TGTGCCAGCAGCCCCAGTCTCAATGGCTACACCTTC; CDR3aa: CASSPSLNGYTF
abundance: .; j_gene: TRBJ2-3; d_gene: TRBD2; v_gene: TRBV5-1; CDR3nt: TGCGCCAGCAGCCCAGGACTAGCGGGCACAGATACGCAGTATTTT; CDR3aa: CASSPGLAGTDTQYF
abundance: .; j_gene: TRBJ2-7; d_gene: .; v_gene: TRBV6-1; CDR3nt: TGTGCCAGCAGGCAGGGGGGCTCCTACGAGCAGTACTTC; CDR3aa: CASRQGGSYEQYF
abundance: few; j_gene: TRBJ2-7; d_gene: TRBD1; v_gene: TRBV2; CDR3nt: TGTGCCAGCAGCACATCGGACAGGGTCAAGGACGAGCAGTACTTC; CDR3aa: CASSTSDRVKDEQYF
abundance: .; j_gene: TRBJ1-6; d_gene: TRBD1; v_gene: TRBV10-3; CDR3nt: TGTGCCATCAGTGCGGGACAGGGAACTTCACCCCTCCACTTT; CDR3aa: CAISAGQGTSPLHF
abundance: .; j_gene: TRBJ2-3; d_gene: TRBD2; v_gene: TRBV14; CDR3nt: TGTGCCAGCAGCCAAGGTAGCGGGCCGGGAAGAAGGACAGATACGCAGTATTTT; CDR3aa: CASSQGSGPGRRTDTQYF
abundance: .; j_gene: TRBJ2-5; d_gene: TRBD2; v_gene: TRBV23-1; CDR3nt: TGCGCCAGCAGTGAGACTAGCTCGGGGAAAGAGACCCAGTACTTC; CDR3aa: CASSETSSGKETQYF
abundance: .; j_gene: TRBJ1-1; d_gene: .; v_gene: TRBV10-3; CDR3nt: TGTGCCACCCGACTCCAGGGGAACACTGAAGCTTTCTTT; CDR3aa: CATRLQGNTEAFF
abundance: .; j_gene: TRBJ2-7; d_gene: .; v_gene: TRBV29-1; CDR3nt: TGCAGCGTTGGGAGGGGGGGGTTGGGCTACGAGCAGTACTTC; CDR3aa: CSVGRGGLGYEQYF
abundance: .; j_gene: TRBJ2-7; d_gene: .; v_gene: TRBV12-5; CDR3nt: TGTGCTAGTGGTTCCTACTACGAGCAGTACTTC; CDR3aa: CASGSYYEQYF
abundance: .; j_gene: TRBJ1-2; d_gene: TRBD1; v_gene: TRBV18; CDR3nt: TGTGCCAGCTCACAAACATTGGGACAGGGGGACGACTATGGCTACACCTTC; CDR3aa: CASSQTLGQGDDYGYTF
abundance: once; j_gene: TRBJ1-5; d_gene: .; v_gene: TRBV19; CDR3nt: TGTGCCAGTAGTATCCGGGCGTGGGGCAGCAATCAGCCCCAGCATTTT; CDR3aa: CASSIRAWGSNQPQHF